Included here is one TCR beta chain sequence, with context. A Seattle source enrolled patients during active infection and followed them longitudinally. This record belongs to a study of blood T cell repertoires in COVID-19. Looking at the study overall: Acute and convalescent COVID-19 specimens originated in the United States, Italy and Spain. PBMCs, B-cell-depleted T cells, or T cells were the source of the cDNA or gDNA that made up the material.

Profiling relied on immunoSEQ multiplex PCR, and the TCRdb table lists in-frame clones only, not all of them. The sample lists approximately 300,000 clones, approximately 86% occurring once. What was sequenced was peripheral blood. The receptor comes from a human donor with COVID-19, enrolled during active disease. The donor label of this sample is uncertain.

The CDR3 sequence is CASSLNHQETQYF. The CDR3 coding sequence is TGTGCCAGCAGCCTAAACCACCAAGAGACCCAGTACTTC. This chain links TRBV11-3 with TRBJ2-5; D gene ambiguous. With 5 bases removed from V and 0 bases from J, the gap between germline ends came to 7 bases. This CDR3 has 13 residues. Germline V gene sequence: CDR1 SGHNT, CDR2 YENEEA.